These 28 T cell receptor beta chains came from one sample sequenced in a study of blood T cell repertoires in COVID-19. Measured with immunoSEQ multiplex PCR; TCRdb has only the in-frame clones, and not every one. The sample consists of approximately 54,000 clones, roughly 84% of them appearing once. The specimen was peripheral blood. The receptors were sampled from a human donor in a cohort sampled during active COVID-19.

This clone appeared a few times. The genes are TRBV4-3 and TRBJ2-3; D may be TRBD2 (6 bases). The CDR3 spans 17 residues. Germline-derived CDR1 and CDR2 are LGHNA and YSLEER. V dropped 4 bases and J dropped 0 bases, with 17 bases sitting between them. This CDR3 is CASSLTADYSSTDTQYF. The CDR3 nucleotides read TGCGCCAGCAGCCTTACCGCGGACTACTCTAGCACAGATACGCAGTATTTT.

The CDR3: CASSLEGGNQPQHF. The CDR3, as DNA: TGTGCCAGCAGCTTGGAGGGAGGCAATCAGCCCCAGCATTTT. The chain links TRBV5-5 to TRBJ1-5; no firm D call. This CDR3 has 14 amino acids. The V end lost 0 bases, the J end lost 2 bases, and 6 bases lay between the germline ends. The germline gives CDR1 SGHKS, CDR2 YYEKEE (reference sequence).

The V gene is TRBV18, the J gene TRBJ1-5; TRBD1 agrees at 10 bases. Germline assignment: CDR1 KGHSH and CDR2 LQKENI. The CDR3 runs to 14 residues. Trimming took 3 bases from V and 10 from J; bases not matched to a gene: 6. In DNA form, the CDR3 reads TGTGCCAGCTCACCTTTAGGACAGGGGGATCCCCAGCATTTT. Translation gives CASSPLGQGDPQHF.

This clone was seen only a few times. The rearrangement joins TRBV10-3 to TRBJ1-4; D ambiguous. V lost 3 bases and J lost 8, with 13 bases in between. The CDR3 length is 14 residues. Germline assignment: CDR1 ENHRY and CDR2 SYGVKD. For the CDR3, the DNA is TGTGCCATCAGTGAAACACGGACTAGGGAAAAACTGTTTTTT. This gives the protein CAISETRTREKLFF.

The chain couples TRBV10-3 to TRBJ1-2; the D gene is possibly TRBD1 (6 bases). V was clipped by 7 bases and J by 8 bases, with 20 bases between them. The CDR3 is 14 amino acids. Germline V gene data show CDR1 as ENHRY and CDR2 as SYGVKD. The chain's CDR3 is CAITSGGGLLGYTF. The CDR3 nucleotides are TGTGCCATCACCTCCGGGGGGGGGCTCTTGGGCTACACCTTC.

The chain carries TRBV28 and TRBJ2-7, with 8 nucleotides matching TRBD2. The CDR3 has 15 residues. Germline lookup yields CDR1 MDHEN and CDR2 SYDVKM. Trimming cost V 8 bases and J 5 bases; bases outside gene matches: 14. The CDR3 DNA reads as TGTGCCAGCGTTCGCGGGGGGCAGGGGTCCCACGAGCAGTACTTC. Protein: CASVRGGQGSHEQYF.

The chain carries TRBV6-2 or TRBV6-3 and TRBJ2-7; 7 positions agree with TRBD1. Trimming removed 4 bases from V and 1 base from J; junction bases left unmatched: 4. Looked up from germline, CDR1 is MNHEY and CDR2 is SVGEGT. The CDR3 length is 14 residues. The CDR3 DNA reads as TGTGCCAGCAGTTGGGACAGCTATTCCTACGAGCAGTACTTC. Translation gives CASSWDSYSYEQYF.

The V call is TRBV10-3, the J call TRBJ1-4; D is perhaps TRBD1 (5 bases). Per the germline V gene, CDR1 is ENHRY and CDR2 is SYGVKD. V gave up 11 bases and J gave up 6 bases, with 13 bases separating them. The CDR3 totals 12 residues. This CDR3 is CASRGGDEKLFF. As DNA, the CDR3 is TGTGCCTCTCGGGGAGGGGATGAAAAACTGTTTTTT.

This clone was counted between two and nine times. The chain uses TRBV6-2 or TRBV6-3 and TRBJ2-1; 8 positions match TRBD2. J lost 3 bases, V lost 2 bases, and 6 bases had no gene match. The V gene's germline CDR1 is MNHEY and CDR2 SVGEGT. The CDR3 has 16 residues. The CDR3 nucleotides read TGTGCCAGCAGTTACCCGACTAGCGCCAGCTACAATGAGCAGTTCTTC. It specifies CASSYPTSASYNEQFF.

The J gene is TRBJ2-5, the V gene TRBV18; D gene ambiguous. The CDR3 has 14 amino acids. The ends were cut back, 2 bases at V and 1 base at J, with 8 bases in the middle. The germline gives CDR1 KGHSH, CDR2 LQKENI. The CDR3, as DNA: TGTGCCAGCTCACCAGGTCAGGTCCAAGAGACCCAGTACTTC. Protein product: CASSPGQVQETQYF.

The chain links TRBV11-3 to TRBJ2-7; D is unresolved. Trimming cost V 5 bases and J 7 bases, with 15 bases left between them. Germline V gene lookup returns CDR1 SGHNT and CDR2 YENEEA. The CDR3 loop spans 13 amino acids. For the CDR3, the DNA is TGTGCCAGCAGCACTCAGGTTTCGAGTGAGCAGTACTTC. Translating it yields CASSTQVSSEQYF. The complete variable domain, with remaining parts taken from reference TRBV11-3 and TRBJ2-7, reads EAGVVQSPRYKIIEKKQPVAFWCNPISGHNTLYWYLQNLGQGPELLIRYENEEAVDDSQLPKDRFSAERLKGVDSTLKIQPAELGDSAVYLCASSTQVSSEQYFGPGTRLTVT.

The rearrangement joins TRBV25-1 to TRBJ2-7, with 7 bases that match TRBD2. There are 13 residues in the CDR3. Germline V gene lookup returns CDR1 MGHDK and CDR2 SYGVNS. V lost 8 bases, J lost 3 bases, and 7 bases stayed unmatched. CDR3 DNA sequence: TGTGCCAGCGCCCGAGCGGGAAGCTACGAGCAGTACTTC. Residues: CASARAGSYEQYF.

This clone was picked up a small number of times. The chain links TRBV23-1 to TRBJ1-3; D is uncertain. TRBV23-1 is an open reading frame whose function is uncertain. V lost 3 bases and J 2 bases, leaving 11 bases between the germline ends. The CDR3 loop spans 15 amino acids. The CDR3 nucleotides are TGCGCCAGCAGTCACCTACAGCTACCTGGAAACACCATATATTTT. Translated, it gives CASSHLQLPGNTIYF.

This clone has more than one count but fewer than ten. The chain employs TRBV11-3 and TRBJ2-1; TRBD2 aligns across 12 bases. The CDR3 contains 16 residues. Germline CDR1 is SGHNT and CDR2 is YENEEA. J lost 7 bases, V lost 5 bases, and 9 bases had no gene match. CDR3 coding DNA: TGTGCCAGCAGCCCTGCGACTAGCGGGAGTCTAAATGAGCAGTTCTTC. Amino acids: CASSPATSGSLNEQFF.

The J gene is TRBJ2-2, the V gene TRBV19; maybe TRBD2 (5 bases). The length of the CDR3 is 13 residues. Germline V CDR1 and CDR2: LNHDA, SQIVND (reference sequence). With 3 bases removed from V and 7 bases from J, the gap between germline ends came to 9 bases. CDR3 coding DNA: TGTGCCAGTAGTATGGGCGGGCTCGGGGAGCTGTTTTTT. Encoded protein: CASSMGGLGELFF.

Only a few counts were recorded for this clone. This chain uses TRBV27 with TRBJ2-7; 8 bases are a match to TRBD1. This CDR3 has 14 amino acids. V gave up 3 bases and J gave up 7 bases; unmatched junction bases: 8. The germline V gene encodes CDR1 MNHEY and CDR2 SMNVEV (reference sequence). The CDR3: CASSLGQGAWEQYF. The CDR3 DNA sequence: TGTGCCAGCAGTTTGGGCCAGGGGGCGTGGGAGCAGTACTTC.

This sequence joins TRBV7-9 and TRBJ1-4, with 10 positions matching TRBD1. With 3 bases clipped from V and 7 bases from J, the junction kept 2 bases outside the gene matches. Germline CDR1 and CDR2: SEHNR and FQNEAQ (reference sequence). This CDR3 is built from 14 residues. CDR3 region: CASSLGQGSEKLFF. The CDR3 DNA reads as TGTGCCAGCAGCTTGGGACAGGGGAGTGAAAAACTGTTTTTT.

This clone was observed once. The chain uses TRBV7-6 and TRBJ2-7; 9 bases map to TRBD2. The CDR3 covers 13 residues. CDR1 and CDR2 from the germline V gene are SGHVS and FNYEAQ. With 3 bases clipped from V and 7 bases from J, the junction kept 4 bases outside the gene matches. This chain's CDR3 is CASSFSGSGEQYF. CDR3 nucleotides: TGTGCCAGCAGCTTTAGCGGGAGCGGTGAGCAGTACTTC.

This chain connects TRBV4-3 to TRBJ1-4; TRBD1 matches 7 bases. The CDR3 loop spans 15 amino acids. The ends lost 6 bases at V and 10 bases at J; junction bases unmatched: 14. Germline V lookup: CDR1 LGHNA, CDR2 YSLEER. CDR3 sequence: CASSRLGTEEGKLFF. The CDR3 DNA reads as TGCGCCAGCAGTCGCCTCGGGACAGAAGAGGGAAAACTGTTTTTT.

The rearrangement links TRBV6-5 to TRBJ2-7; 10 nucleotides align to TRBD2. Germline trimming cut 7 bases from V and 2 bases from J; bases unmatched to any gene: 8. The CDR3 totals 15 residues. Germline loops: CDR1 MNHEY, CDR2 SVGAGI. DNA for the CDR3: TGTGCCAGCATGCCGGGGACTAGCGCCGCCTACGAGCAGTACTTC. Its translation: CASMPGTSAAYEQYF.

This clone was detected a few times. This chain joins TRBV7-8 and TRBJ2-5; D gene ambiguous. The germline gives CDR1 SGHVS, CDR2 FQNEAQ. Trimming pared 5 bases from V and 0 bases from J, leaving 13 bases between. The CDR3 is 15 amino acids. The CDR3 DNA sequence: TGTGCCAGCAGCCAACCCGCTGAGTACCAAGAGACCCAGTACTTC. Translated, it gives CASSQPAEYQETQYF.

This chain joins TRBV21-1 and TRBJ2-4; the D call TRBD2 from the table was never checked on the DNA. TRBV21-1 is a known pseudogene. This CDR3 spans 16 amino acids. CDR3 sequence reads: CASSKVGEFPLNIQYF. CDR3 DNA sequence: TGTGCCAGCAGCAAAGTTGGGGAGTTCCCTCTAAATATTCAGTACTTC.

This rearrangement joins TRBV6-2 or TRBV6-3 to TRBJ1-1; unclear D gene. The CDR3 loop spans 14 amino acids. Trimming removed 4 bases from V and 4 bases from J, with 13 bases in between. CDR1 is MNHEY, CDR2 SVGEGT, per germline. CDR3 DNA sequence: TGTGCCAGCAGTTTTCAGCGGGCGGTCACTGAAGCTTTCTTT. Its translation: CASSFQRAVTEAFF.

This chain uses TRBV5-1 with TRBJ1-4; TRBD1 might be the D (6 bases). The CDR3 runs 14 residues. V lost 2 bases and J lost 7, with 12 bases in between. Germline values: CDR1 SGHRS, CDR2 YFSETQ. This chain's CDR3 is CASSLQGDGEKLFF. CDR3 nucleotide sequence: TGCGCCAGCAGCTTACAGGGAGATGGTGAAAAACTGTTTTTT.

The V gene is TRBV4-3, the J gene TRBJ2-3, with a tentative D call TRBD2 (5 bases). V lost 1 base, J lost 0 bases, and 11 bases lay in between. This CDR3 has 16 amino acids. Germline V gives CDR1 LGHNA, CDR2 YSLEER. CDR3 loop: CASSQGGPGSTDTQYF. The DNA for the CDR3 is TGCGCCAGCAGCCAAGGAGGGCCGGGTAGCACAGATACGCAGTATTTT.

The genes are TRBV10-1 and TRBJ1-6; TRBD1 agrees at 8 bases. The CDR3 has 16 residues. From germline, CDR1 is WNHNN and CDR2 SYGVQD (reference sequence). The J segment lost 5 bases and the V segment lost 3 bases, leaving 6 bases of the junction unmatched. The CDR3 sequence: CASSEPSGGDNSPLHF. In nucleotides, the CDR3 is TGCGCCAGCAGTGAACCGTCAGGGGGCGATAATTCACCCCTCCACTTT.

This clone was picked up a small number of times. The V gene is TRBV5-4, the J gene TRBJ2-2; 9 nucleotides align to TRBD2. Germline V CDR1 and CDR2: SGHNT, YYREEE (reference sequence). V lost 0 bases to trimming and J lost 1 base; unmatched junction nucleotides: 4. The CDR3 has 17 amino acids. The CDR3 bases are TGTGCCAGCAGCTTGGAGGGTAGCGGGAGGAACACCGGGGAGCTGTTTTTT. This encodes CASSLEGSGRNTGELFF.

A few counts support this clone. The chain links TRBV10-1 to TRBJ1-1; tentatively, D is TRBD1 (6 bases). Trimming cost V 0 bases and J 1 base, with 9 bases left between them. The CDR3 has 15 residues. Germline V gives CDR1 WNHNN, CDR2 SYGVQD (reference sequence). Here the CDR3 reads CASSESGTPNTEAFF. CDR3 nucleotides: TGCGCCAGCAGTGAGTCTGGGACACCGAACACTGAAGCTTTCTTT.